The rows below give T cell receptor beta chains drawn from one sample of a study of T cells after yellow fever vaccination. TCRdb re-analysed the 5' RACE reads in MiXCR, keeping a single row per CDR3 protein. Of about 350,000 distinct CDR3 sequences listed, 7% to 10% were seen once; the top ten hold 17%. The specimen comprised PBMCs, sampled about 49 days after the first yellow fever vaccination. All receptors come from a man aged 18 to 35 who received the YFV17D yellow fever vaccine. Each CDR3 is given with its conserved first and last residue. The order of the fields is V gene, D gene, clone size, J gene, CDR3 protein, CDR3 DNA. D genes are given only for firm matches. Some rows have no size entry. The others give once, few or many, or a class for an expanded clone.

v_call: TRBV23-1; d_call: TRBD1; clone_size: many; j_call: TRBJ2-5; cdr3_aa: CASSQTIRTGGGETQYF; cdr3_nt: TGCGCCAGCAGTCAAACAATCAGGACAGGGGGTGGAGAGACCCAGTACTTC
v_call: TRBV4-3; d_call: TRBD2; clone_size: .; j_call: TRBJ2-3; cdr3_aa: CASSQDLGLAGRRTDTQYF; cdr3_nt: TGCGCCAGCAGCCAAGATCTTGGACTAGCGGGGCGGAGGACAGATACGCAGTATTTT
v_call: TRBV20-1; d_call: TRBD2; clone_size: many; j_call: TRBJ2-3; cdr3_aa: CSANTGLAGDTQYF; cdr3_nt: TGCAGTGCCAACACAGGACTAGCGGGGGATACGCAGTATTTT
v_call: TRBV20-1; d_call: .; clone_size: .; j_call: TRBJ2-2; cdr3_aa: CSASRAGREDTGELFF; cdr3_nt: TGCAGTGCTAGTCGTGCGGGACGCGAGGACACCGGGGAGCTGTTTTTT
v_call: TRBV18; d_call: .; clone_size: .; j_call: TRBJ2-7; cdr3_aa: CASSPQHYQQYF; cdr3_nt: TGTGCCAGCTCACCACAGCACTACCAGCAGTACTTC
v_call: TRBV12-3/TRBV12-4; d_call: .; clone_size: many; j_call: TRBJ2-3; cdr3_aa: CASSLGVGTDTQYF; cdr3_nt: TGTGCCAGCAGTTTGGGTGTCGGCACAGATACGCAGTATTTT
v_call: TRBV3-1; d_call: .; clone_size: .; j_call: TRBJ1-1; cdr3_aa: CASTQSGQGGTEAFF; cdr3_nt: TGTGCCAGCACCCAGTCAGGGCAAGGTGGCACTGAAGCTTTCTTT
v_call: TRBV2; d_call: .; clone_size: many; j_call: TRBJ2-7; cdr3_aa: CASSENAYEQYF; cdr3_nt: TGTGCCAGCAGTGAGAACGCCTACGAGCAGTACTTC
v_call: TRBV7-2; d_call: .; clone_size: few; j_call: TRBJ1-2; cdr3_aa: CASSLVRDTNYGYTF; cdr3_nt: TGTGCCAGCAGCTTAGTCAGGGATACTAACTATGGCTACACCTTC
v_call: TRBV12-3/TRBV12-4; d_call: .; clone_size: many; j_call: TRBJ2-5; cdr3_aa: CASSLAEGPGASQYF; cdr3_nt: TGTGCCAGCAGTTTAGCGGAGGGGCCAGGGGCGTCCCAGTACTTC
v_call: TRBV29-1; d_call: TRBD1; clone_size: .; j_call: TRBJ2-5; cdr3_aa: CSVDRGQETQYF; cdr3_nt: TGCAGCGTTGACAGGGGGCAAGAGACCCAGTACTTC
v_call: TRBV27; d_call: TRBD1; clone_size: .; j_call: TRBJ2-3; cdr3_aa: CATPPGDRGLDTQYF; cdr3_nt: TGTGCCACCCCCCCCGGCGACAGGGGGCTAGATACGCAGTATTTT
v_call: TRBV7-2; d_call: TRBD1; clone_size: few; j_call: TRBJ2-3; cdr3_aa: CASSRAPGQGSTDTQYF; cdr3_nt: TGTGCCAGCAGCCGAGCCCCGGGACAGGGGAGCACAGATACGCAGTATTTT
v_call: TRBV4-3; d_call: TRBD2; clone_size: few; j_call: TRBJ2-1; cdr3_aa: CASSQVSSGGEQFF; cdr3_nt: TGCGCCAGCAGCCAAGTCTCTAGCGGGGGTGAGCAGTTCTTC
v_call: TRBV20-1; d_call: TRBD2; clone_size: few; j_call: TRBJ2-5; cdr3_aa: CSASTSGGGQETQYF; cdr3_nt: TGCAGTGCTTCTACAAGCGGGGGAGGACAAGAGACCCAGTACTTC
v_call: TRBV7-8; d_call: .; clone_size: many; j_call: TRBJ1-1; cdr3_aa: CASSSSRREAFF; cdr3_nt: TGTGCCAGCAGCTCCTCCAGGCGCGAAGCTTTCTTT
v_call: TRBV6-5; d_call: .; clone_size: .; j_call: TRBJ2-7; cdr3_aa: CASSSPLGNRLNYEQYF; cdr3_nt: TGTGCCAGCAGTTCCCCCCTTGGCAACCGACTTAATTACGAGCAGTACTTC
v_call: TRBV20-1; d_call: .; clone_size: few; j_call: TRBJ2-3; cdr3_aa: CSARNGDHTQYF; cdr3_nt: TGCAGTGCTAGAAATGGGGATCATACGCAGTATTTT
v_call: TRBV11-2; d_call: TRBD1; clone_size: few; j_call: TRBJ1-1; cdr3_aa: CASSLGTGGYEAFF; cdr3_nt: TGTGCCAGCAGCTTAGGAACAGGGGGTTATGAAGCTTTCTTT
v_call: TRBV19; d_call: .; clone_size: .; j_call: TRBJ1-5; cdr3_aa: CASQSGHNQPQHF; cdr3_nt: TGTGCCAGCCAATCGGGGCACAATCAGCCCCAGCATTTT
v_call: TRBV12-3/TRBV12-4; d_call: TRBD1; clone_size: few; j_call: TRBJ1-1; cdr3_aa: CASSLARTGKAFF; cdr3_nt: TGTGCCAGCAGTTTAGCACGGACAGGGAAAGCTTTCTTT
v_call: TRBV4-3; d_call: TRBD1; clone_size: .; j_call: TRBJ2-3; cdr3_aa: CASSQRHRGSTDTQYF; cdr3_nt: TGCGCCAGCAGCCAACGTCACAGGGGGAGCACAGATACGCAGTATTTT
v_call: TRBV29-1; d_call: .; clone_size: .; j_call: TRBJ1-1; cdr3_aa: CSGLFGTEAFF; cdr3_nt: TGCAGCGGGCTTTTCGGGACTGAAGCTTTCTTT
v_call: TRBV4-3; d_call: TRBD2; clone_size: .; j_call: TRBJ2-3; cdr3_aa: CASSQERLAGQNTQYF; cdr3_nt: TGCGCCAGCAGCCAAGAACGACTAGCGGGGCAAAATACGCAGTATTTT
v_call: TRBV5-5; d_call: .; clone_size: many; j_call: TRBJ2-1; cdr3_aa: CASSLVVGPSYNEQFF; cdr3_nt: TGTGCCAGCAGCTTGGTCGTGGGCCCCTCCTACAATGAGCAGTTCTTC
v_call: TRBV7-2; d_call: .; clone_size: few; j_call: TRBJ2-3; cdr3_aa: CASRTRGGGGDTQYF; cdr3_nt: TGTGCCAGCAGGACCCGTGGCGGAGGTGGAGATACGCAGTATTTT
v_call: TRBV12-3/TRBV12-4; d_call: .; clone_size: few; j_call: TRBJ1-1; cdr3_aa: CASSPGPVNTEAFF; cdr3_nt: TGTGCCAGCAGCCCGGGACCGGTAAACACTGAAGCTTTCTTT
v_call: TRBV7-2; d_call: .; clone_size: .; j_call: TRBJ2-1; cdr3_aa: CASSFQGPYNEQFF; cdr3_nt: TGTGCCAGCAGCTTCCAGGGGCCCTACAATGAGCAGTTCTTC
v_call: TRBV7-9; d_call: .; clone_size: .; j_call: TRBJ2-3; cdr3_aa: CASSRGQSRAPDTQYF; cdr3_nt: TGTGCCAGCAGTCGTGGACAATCTCGGGCGCCCGATACGCAGTATTTT
v_call: TRBV6-1; d_call: .; clone_size: many; j_call: TRBJ2-2; cdr3_aa: CASSAAGNTGELFF; cdr3_nt: TGTGCCAGCAGTGCGGCAGGGAACACCGGGGAGCTGTTTTTT
v_call: TRBV7-9; d_call: .; clone_size: many; j_call: TRBJ2-5; cdr3_aa: CASSLYQETQYF; cdr3_nt: TGTGCCAGCAGCCTGTACCAAGAGACCCAGTACTTC
v_call: TRBV10-3; d_call: .; clone_size: .; j_call: TRBJ2-7; cdr3_aa: CAISDGSTYEQYF; cdr3_nt: TGTGCCATCAGTGACGGATCGACCTACGAGCAGTACTTC
v_call: TRBV7-3; d_call: .; clone_size: .; j_call: TRBJ2-7; cdr3_aa: CASSRSGGYEQYF; cdr3_nt: TGTGCCAGCAGCCGGTCTGGGGGGTACGAGCAGTACTTC
v_call: TRBV28; d_call: .; clone_size: .; j_call: TRBJ2-4; cdr3_aa: CASMAHSGREGNIQYF; cdr3_nt: TGTGCCAGCATGGCTCACAGTGGCCGCGAGGGAAACATTCAGTACTTC
v_call: TRBV4-3; d_call: .; clone_size: .; j_call: TRBJ1-1; cdr3_aa: CASSQEPSPDTEAFF; cdr3_nt: TGCGCCAGCAGCCAAGAGCCATCCCCAGACACTGAAGCTTTCTTT
v_call: TRBV27; d_call: TRBD1; clone_size: few; j_call: TRBJ2-6; cdr3_aa: CASGQGNSGANVLTF; cdr3_nt: TGTGCCTCGGGACAGGGTAATAGTGGGGCCAACGTCCTGACTTTC
v_call: TRBV29-1; d_call: .; clone_size: many; j_call: TRBJ2-5; cdr3_aa: CSVRKVLLRETQYF; cdr3_nt: TGCAGCGTTCGTAAGGTCCTCCTCCGGGAGACCCAGTACTTC
v_call: TRBV7-2; d_call: .; clone_size: few; j_call: TRBJ2-7; cdr3_aa: CASTTGLSYEQYF; cdr3_nt: TGTGCCAGCACCACGGGGTTGTCCTACGAGCAGTACTTC
v_call: TRBV20-1; d_call: .; clone_size: few; j_call: TRBJ2-5; cdr3_aa: CSAAPGSGRETQYF; cdr3_nt: TGCAGTGCTGCCCCAGGGTCTGGGAGGGAGACCCAGTACTTC
v_call: TRBV6-5; d_call: .; clone_size: once; j_call: TRBJ2-7; cdr3_aa: CASSYSIPPYEQHF; cdr3_nt: TGTGCCAGCAGTTACTCGATACCTCCCTACGAGCAGCACTTC
v_call: TRBV7-3; d_call: .; clone_size: few; j_call: TRBJ2-3; cdr3_aa: CASSLGPQRTDTQYF; cdr3_nt: TGTGCCAGCAGCTTAGGTCCCCAGCGCACAGATACGCAGTATTTT
v_call: TRBV7-3; d_call: TRBD1; clone_size: .; j_call: TRBJ2-1; cdr3_aa: CASSFSPTGDNEQFF; cdr3_nt: TGTGCCAGCAGCTTTTCCCCGACAGGGGACAATGAGCAGTTCTTC
v_call: TRBV20-1; d_call: TRBD2; clone_size: .; j_call: TRBJ2-5; cdr3_aa: CSASRGIAGETQYF; cdr3_nt: TGCAGTGCTAGTCGCGGGATAGCGGGAGAGACCCAGTACTTC
v_call: TRBV6-5; d_call: TRBD1; clone_size: many; j_call: TRBJ2-1; cdr3_aa: CASSYSGTEGRFF; cdr3_nt: TGTGCCAGCAGTTACTCGGGGACAGAAGGCCGGTTCTTC
v_call: TRBV5-5; d_call: .; clone_size: few; j_call: TRBJ2-2; cdr3_aa: CASSLGASNTGELFF; cdr3_nt: TGTGCCAGCAGCTTGGGGGCTTCGAACACCGGGGAGCTGTTTTTT
v_call: TRBV12-3/TRBV12-4; d_call: .; clone_size: few; j_call: TRBJ1-5; cdr3_aa: CASSLASPQPQHF; cdr3_nt: TGTGCCAGCAGTTTGGCCAGTCCCCAGCCCCAGCATTTT
v_call: TRBV12-3/TRBV12-4; d_call: TRBD1; clone_size: .; j_call: TRBJ2-1; cdr3_aa: CASSSLGQDTYNEQFF; cdr3_nt: TGTGCCAGCTCCTCCCTGGGACAGGACACTTACAATGAGCAGTTCTTC
v_call: TRBV4-2; d_call: .; clone_size: .; j_call: TRBJ2-1; cdr3_aa: CASSPGRLYYEQFF; cdr3_nt: TGTGCCAGCAGCCCCGGGCGACTGTACTATGAGCAGTTCTTC
v_call: TRBV7-9; d_call: .; clone_size: many; j_call: TRBJ1-1; cdr3_aa: CASSYTMNTEAFF; cdr3_nt: TGTGCCAGCAGCTATACCATGAACACTGAAGCTTTCTTT
v_call: TRBV12-5; d_call: .; clone_size: few; j_call: TRBJ2-1; cdr3_aa: CASGPGDYNEQFF; cdr3_nt: TGTGCTAGTGGGCCAGGGGATTACAATGAGCAGTTCTTC
v_call: TRBV12-3/TRBV12-4; d_call: .; clone_size: .; j_call: TRBJ2-2; cdr3_aa: CASSFDRPTGELFF; cdr3_nt: TGTGCCAGCAGTTTTGACAGGCCAACCGGGGAGCTGTTTTTT
v_call: TRBV27; d_call: .; clone_size: few; j_call: TRBJ2-5; cdr3_aa: CASSTIDDQETQYF; cdr3_nt: TGTGCCAGCAGCACCATAGACGACCAAGAGACCCAGTACTTC
v_call: TRBV27; d_call: .; clone_size: .; j_call: TRBJ2-4; cdr3_aa: CASCKGGLAKNIQYF; cdr3_nt: TGTGCCAGCTGCAAGGGGGGACTAGCCAAAAACATTCAGTACTTC
v_call: TRBV12-3/TRBV12-4; d_call: .; clone_size: many; j_call: TRBJ2-2; cdr3_aa: CASSPRGAGELFF; cdr3_nt: TGTGCCAGCAGTCCTAGGGGGGCCGGGGAGCTGTTTTTT
v_call: TRBV7-8; d_call: .; clone_size: many; j_call: TRBJ2-1; cdr3_aa: CASSVDSFNEQFF; cdr3_nt: TGTGCCAGCAGCGTGGACAGCTTCAATGAGCAGTTCTTC
v_call: TRBV23-1; d_call: .; clone_size: many; j_call: TRBJ1-4; cdr3_aa: CASSRGGNEKLFF; cdr3_nt: TGCGCCAGCAGCCGGGGCGGGAATGAAAAACTGTTTTTT